What follows are 8 T cell receptor beta chains derived from one specimen sequenced in a study of cytomegalovirus exposure and HLA in healthy donors (dated by TCRdb to the late 2010s). The library was made by the immunoSEQ multiplex PCR assay. The source is immuneACCESS, and TCRdb retained only in-frame sequences with V and J called. Part of the clones is not carried over; for the studies checked, unresolved V genes explain less than half of this, and the remainder is unexplained. The sample contains over 200,000 clones, about 90% of them found a single time. Approximately 3.1% of the sample belongs to the ten largest clones. The sample was PBMCs. The receptors come from a young woman in good health and CMV-seronegative.

The chain has TRBV6-1 and TRBJ2-5; D not resolved. CDR3 length: 16 residues. Germline loops: CDR1 MNHNS, CDR2 SASEGT. V was clipped by 0 bases and J by 1 base, with 12 bases between them. The CDR3 region has the DNA TGTGCCAGCAGTGAAGCGCTCATCAGAGTCCAAGAGACCCAGTACTTC. Translated: CASSEALIRVQETQYF.

The chain joins TRBV29-1 to TRBJ2-7, with a tentative D call TRBD2 (5 bases). Germline CDR1 and CDR2: SQVTM and ANQGSEA. CDR3 length equals 13 residues. V was cut by 3 bases and J by 6 bases, with 15 bases left in between. This CDR3 is CSVEVARGSEQYF. The CDR3 coding sequence is TGCAGCGTTGAGGTGGCTCGGGGTTCCGAGCAGTACTTC.

The V gene is TRBV27, the J gene TRBJ2-5; TRBD2 aligns across 7 bases. Germline loops: CDR1 MNHEY, CDR2 SMNVEV (reference sequence). The V gene end was trimmed by 3 bases and the J gene end by 4 bases; junction bases not matched to a gene: 5. The CDR3 contains 14 residues. The CDR3, as DNA: TGTGCCAGCAGTTTTGGCGGGAGTCCAGAGACCCAGTACTTC. It is translated as CASSFGGSPETQYF.

V is TRBV7-2 and J is TRBJ2-1; TRBD1 aligns across 7 bases. This CDR3 is built from 14 residues. Looked up from germline, CDR1 is SGHTA and CDR2 is FQGNSA. The V segment lost 2 bases and the J segment 8 bases; nucleotides outside the gene matches: 6. The DNA of the CDR3 is TGTGCCAGCAGCTTAAAGACAGGGATTGATGAGCAGTTCTTC. Protein product: CASSLKTGIDEQFF.

The chain recombines TRBV28 with TRBJ2-3; 8 bases are shared with TRBD2. Germline V gene sequence: CDR1 MDHEN, CDR2 SYDVKM. The J segment lost 4 bases and the V segment lost 2 bases, leaving 11 bases of the junction unmatched. The CDR3 is 17 residues long. The CDR3 sequence is CASSLGWLAGGSDTQYF. The CDR3 DNA reads TGTGCCAGCAGTTTAGGCTGGCTGGCGGGAGGTTCAGATACGCAGTATTTT.

The chain recombines TRBV27 with TRBJ2-6, with D perhaps given as TRBD1 or TRBD2 (5 bases each). Between the trimmed V and J ends, which lost 4 bases and 2 bases, there was a span of 9 bases. Germline CDR1 and CDR2: MNHEY and SMNVEV (reference sequence). The CDR3 is 15 amino acids. The CDR3 reads CASSWLGAGANVLTF. The CDR3 nucleotides read TGTGCCAGCAGTTGGTTGGGGGCTGGGGCCAACGTCCTGACTTTC. Full variable domain (remainder filled in from reference TRBV27 and TRBJ2-6): EAQVTQNPRYLITVTGKKLTVTCSQNMNHEYMSWYRQDPGLGLRQIYYSMNVEVTDKGDVPEGYKVSRKEKRNFPLILESPSPNQTSLYFCASSWLGAGANVLTFGAGSRLTVL.

This clone was counted only a few times. The chain links TRBV7-9 to TRBJ1-1; 8 positions agree with TRBD1. CDR1 and CDR2 from the germline V gene are SEHNR and FQNEAQ (reference sequence). With 5 bases clipped from V and 7 bases from J, the junction kept 6 bases outside the gene matches. The CDR3 extends over 13 amino acids. The CDR3 DNA sequence: TGTGCCAGCAGCCCTCACACAGGGGGTGAAGCTTTCTTT. It specifies CASSPHTGGEAFF. The full variable domain, in which reference TRBV7-9 and TRBJ1-1 provide the parts outside the CDR3, is DTGVSQNPRHKITKRGQNVTFRCDPISEHNRLYWYRQTLGQGPEFLTYFQNEAQLEKSRLLSDRFSAERPKGSFSTLEIQRTEQGDSAMYLCASSPHTGGEAFFGQGTRLTVV.

V is TRBV2 and J is TRBJ1-2; D remains ambiguous. CDR1 is SNHLY, CDR2 FYNNEI, per germline. V was pared by 7 bases and J by 7 bases, with 13 bases between. This CDR3 spans 12 amino acids. The CDR3 protein is CASTREGFGYTF. In nucleotides, the CDR3 is TGTGCCAGCACCAGAGAAGGGTTTGGCTACACCTTC.